The table lists the clone carrying this T cell receptor beta chain with a count of one. Trimming removed 5 bases at V and 0 bases at J, with 17 bases between. Germline assignment: CDR1 SGHAT and CDR2 FQNNGV. The CDR3 extends over 17 amino acids. The data were produced by immunoSEQ multiplex PCR, yet TCRdb's version contains in-frame clones alone and is incomplete. The profile shows 490,000 or so clones, roughly 90% of them singletons. This specimen belongs to a study of blood T cell repertoires in COVID-19. This chain links TRBV11-2 with TRBJ1-3; possible D gene TRBD1, 6 bases. The sample consisted of PBMCs or T cells enriched from blood (not recorded which). This receptor was identified in a woman aged 35 to 49 who had recovered from COVID-19. CDR3 protein: CASSELTGNPSGNTIYF. The CDR3 DNA reads as TGTGCCAGCAGCGAACTCACAGGGAACCCCTCTGGAAACACCATATATTTT.